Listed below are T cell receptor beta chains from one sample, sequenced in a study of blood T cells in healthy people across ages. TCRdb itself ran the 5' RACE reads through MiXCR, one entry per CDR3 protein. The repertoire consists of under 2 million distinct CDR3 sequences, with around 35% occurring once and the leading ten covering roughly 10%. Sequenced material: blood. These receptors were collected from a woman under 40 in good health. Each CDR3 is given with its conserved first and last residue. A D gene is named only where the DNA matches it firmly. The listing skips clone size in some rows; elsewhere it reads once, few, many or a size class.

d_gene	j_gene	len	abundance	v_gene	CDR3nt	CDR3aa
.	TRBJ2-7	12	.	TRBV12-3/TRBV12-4	TGTGCCAGCAGTTTTTCCCACTACGAGCAGTACTTC	CASSFSHYEQYF
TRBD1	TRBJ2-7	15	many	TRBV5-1	TGCGCCAGCAGCTGGACAGGGGGAGGCTCCTACGAGCAGTACTTC	CASSWTGGGSYEQYF
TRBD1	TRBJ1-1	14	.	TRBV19	TGTGCCAGTAGTATGCTACAGGGGCCCACTGAAGCTTTCTTT	CASSMLQGPTEAFF
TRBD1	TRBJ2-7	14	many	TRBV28	TGTGCCAGCAGCGGGACAGGAGTCGCCTACGAGCAGTACTTC	CASSGTGVAYEQYF
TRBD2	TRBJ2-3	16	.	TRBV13	TGTGCCAGCAGACCTTATAGGGAGGGCCCCCCAGATACGCAGTATTTT	CASRPYREGPPDTQYF
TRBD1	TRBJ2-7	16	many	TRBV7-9	TGTGCCAGCAGCTTCTCCGCAGGGGGCATTGGTTACGAGCAGTACTTC	CASSFSAGGIGYEQYF
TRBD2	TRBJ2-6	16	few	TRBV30	TGTGCCTGGATCTCTAGCGGGAGATTTGGGGCCAACGTCCTGACTTTC	CAWISSGRFGANVLTF
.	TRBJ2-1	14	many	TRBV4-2	TGTGCCAGCAGTTTAGGCGGGCCTAACAATGAGCAGTTCTTC	CASSLGGPNNEQFF
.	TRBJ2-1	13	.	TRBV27	TGTGCCAGCAGTTTATCGGCCGACAATGAGCAGTTCTTC	CASSLSADNEQFF
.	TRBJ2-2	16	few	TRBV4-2	TGTGCCAGCAGCCCAACACTTGCTAGCGTAGCCGGGGAGCTGTTTTTT	CASSPTLASVAGELFF
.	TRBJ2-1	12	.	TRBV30	TGTGCCTGGAGTAGGCAGGGGATTGAGCAGTTCTTC	CAWSRQGIEQFF
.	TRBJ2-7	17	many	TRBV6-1	TGTGCCAGCAGTGAGCACGAAAGGGGCGTCCTACCCTACGAGCAGTACTTC	CASSEHERGVLPYEQYF
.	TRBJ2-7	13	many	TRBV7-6	TGTGCCAGCAGCTTAGCGCTTGGTTACGAGCAGTACTTC	CASSLALGYEQYF
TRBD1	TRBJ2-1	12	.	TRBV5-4	TGTGCCATCCAAATTGACGGACAGGGACAGTTCTTC	CAIQIDGQGQFF
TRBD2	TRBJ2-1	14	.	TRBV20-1	TGCAGTGGTACTCTAGCGGGAGGGAGGAATGAGCAGTTCTTC	CSGTLAGGRNEQFF
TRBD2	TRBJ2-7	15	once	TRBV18	TGTGCCAGCTCACCACCTTCCCTGGGGAGGGGCGAGCAGTACTTC	CASSPPSLGRGEQYF
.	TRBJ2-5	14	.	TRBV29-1	TGCAGCGTTGTGGCTACCAGGTCGGAAGAGACCCAGTACTTC	CSVVATRSEETQYF
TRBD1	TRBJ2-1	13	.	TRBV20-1	TGCAGTGTCCGGGACAGCTTAGTCGATGAGCAGTTCTTC	CSVRDSLVDEQFF
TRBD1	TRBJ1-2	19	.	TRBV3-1	TGTGCCAGCAGCCAAGATTCACCGGGCGCGGCAGGGGGCGACTATGGCTACACCTTC	CASSQDSPGAAGGDYGYTF
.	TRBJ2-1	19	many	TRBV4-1	TGCGCCAGCAGCCAAGATGACCCTGAGAGGCCCCCTCTCTACAATGAGCAGTTCTTC	CASSQDDPERPPLYNEQFF
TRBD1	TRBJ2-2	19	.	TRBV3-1	TGTGCCAGCAGCCAAGAGGGAGACAGGGCCCTAAGGTTCACCGGGGAGCTGTTTTTT	CASSQEGDRALRFTGELFF
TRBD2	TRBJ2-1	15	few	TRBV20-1	TGCAGTGCTAGAGATCGGGTAGCGGGGAGGAGTGAGCAGTTCTTC	CSARDRVAGRSEQFF
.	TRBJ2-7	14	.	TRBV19	TGTGCCAGTAGTAGGGACTCCACGTCCGGCGAGCAGTACTTC	CASSRDSTSGEQYF
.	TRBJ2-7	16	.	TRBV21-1	TGTGCCAGCAGCGAACGGGGACAGGGCTTTTCCTACGAGCAGTACTTC	CASSERGQGFSYEQYF
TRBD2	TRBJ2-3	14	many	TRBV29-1	TGCAGTTCCTGGGACGGGGGGACTACAGATACGCAGTATTTT	CSSWDGGTTDTQYF
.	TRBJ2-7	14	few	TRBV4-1	TGCGCCAGCAGCCAAGGGATTACAGGGTACGAGCAGTACTTC	CASSQGITGYEQYF
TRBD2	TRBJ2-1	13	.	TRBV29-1	TGCAGCGGGGGGACTAGCCTATACAATGAGCAGTTCTTC	CSGGTSLYNEQFF